These 18 T cell receptor beta chains share one sample of origin, sequenced in a study of T cells in Graves' hyperthyroidism and ophthalmopathy. TCR beta CDR3 region amplification was performed from RNA transcripts. During a first-round RT-PCR of the TCR CDR3, the HTBI primer set was used. TCRdb reprocessed the multiplex PCR reads via MiXCR and lists one record per CDR3 protein. The data hold a few hundred thousand distinct CDR3 sequences, with about 16% observed a single time. What was sequenced was blood. Receptor source: a woman in her twenties or thirties with Graves' ophthalmopathy.

This clonotype was seen a few times. V is TRBV29-1 and J is TRBJ2-5; perhaps TRBD2 as D (6 bases). Trimming removed 4 bases from V and 1 base from J, with 7 bases in between. Germline CDR1 and CDR2: SQVTM and ANQGSEA. The CDR3 runs 12 residues. This chain's CDR3 is CSVARGQETQYF. The CDR3 DNA sequence: TGCAGCGTTGCGCGGGGCCAAGAGACCCAGTACTTC.

The CDR3 loop reads CASSFQDNTGELFF. The CDR3 DNA reads TGCGCCAGCAGCTTTCAGGATAACACCGGGGAGCTGTTTTTT. The rearrangement links TRBV5-1 to TRBJ2-2; D gene ambiguous. The V end was cut by 2 bases, the J end by 2 bases, with 7 bases between. CDR3 length: 14 residues. Germline V gene lookup returns CDR1 SGHRS and CDR2 YFSETQ.

This clonotype was seen many times. The V call is TRBV2, the J call TRBJ2-7; tentative D call: TRBD1 (6 bases). CDR3 size: 15 residues. Trimming cost V 3 bases and J 2 bases, with 14 bases left between them. Germline CDR1 and CDR2: SNHLY and FYNNEI. The CDR3 loop reads CASSDPRGTTYEQYF. The CDR3 nucleotides are TGTGCCAGCAGTGACCCCAGGGGCACCACCTACGAGCAGTACTTC. The variable domain in full, with the rest retrieved from reference TRBV2 and TRBJ2-7, is EPEVTQTPSHQVTQMGQEVILRCVPISNHLYFYWYRQILGQKVEFLVSFYNNEISEKSEIFDDQFSVERPDGSNFTLKIRSTKLEDSAMYFCASSDPRGTTYEQYFGPGTRLTVT.

This clonotype was detected ten times or more. This rearrangement joins TRBV28 to TRBJ2-7, with TRBD1 matching over 9 bases. The CDR3 totals 16 residues. Trimming cost V 4 bases and J 3 bases; bases outside gene matches: 10. Germline CDR1 and CDR2: MDHEN and SYDVKM. The CDR3 DNA sequence: TGTGCCAGCAGTTCCCCAACGGGACAGGGTCTCTACGAGCAGTACTTC. This encodes CASSSPTGQGLYEQYF.

This clonotype was counted many times. The rearrangement uses TRBV2 and TRBJ2-3, with D possibly being TRBD2 (5 bases). The germline V gene has CDR1 SNHLY and CDR2 FYNNEI. Trimming removed 4 bases at V and 5 bases at J, with 16 bases between. This CDR3 is built from 15 residues. The chain's CDR3 is CASSGGWLRQDTQYF. The CDR3 DNA sequence: TGTGCCAGCAGTGGAGGGTGGCTGAGGCAAGATACGCAGTATTTT.

There are a few counts of this clonotype. The CDR3 coding sequence is TGTGCCAGCAGCCAGGACAGGGTTAACTATGGCTACACCTTC. Translation gives CASSQDRVNYGYTF. The chain couples TRBV28 to TRBJ1-2; the match to TRBD1 covers 8 bases. Germline V gene data show CDR1 as MDHEN and CDR2 as SYDVKM. The CDR3 spans 14 residues. V shed 6 bases and J 1 base; nucleotides not matched to a gene: 4.

This clonotype was counted many times. This chain uses TRBV7-3 with TRBJ2-7, with 8 bases that match TRBD2. The CDR3 runs to 14 residues. Looked up from germline, CDR1 is SGHTA and CDR2 is FQGTGA. V was clipped by 5 bases and J by 5 bases; unmatched bases: 8. CDR3 DNA sequence: TGTGCCAGCAGCGAGAGCGGGAGTTTCAACGAGCAGTACTTC. Amino acids: CASSESGSFNEQYF.

This clonotype was detected ten times or more. The rearrangement links TRBV20-1 to TRBJ2-5; 7 bases match TRBD1. The germline gives CDR1 DFQATT, CDR2 SNEGSKA (reference sequence). There are 15 residues in the CDR3. V lost 5 bases, J lost 2 bases, and 11 bases stayed unmatched. The CDR3, as DNA: TGCAGTGCTTCTAAACCCCGACAGGGACAAGAGACCCAGTACTTC. Encoded protein: CSASKPRQGQETQYF.

V is TRBV7-9 and J is TRBJ2-7; D is possibly TRBD1 or TRBD2 (5 bases each). The ends were cut back, 3 bases at V and 2 bases at J, with 14 bases in the middle. This CDR3 has 15 amino acids. Germline V lookup: CDR1 SEHNR, CDR2 FQNEAQ (reference sequence). The CDR3 spells CASSFPGDRTYEQYF. CDR3 coding DNA: TGTGCCAGCAGCTTTCCTGGGGACCGGACCTACGAGCAGTACTTC.

The rearrangement links TRBV5-1 to TRBJ1-2; 7 nucleotides match TRBD1. Trimming at V came to 4 bases and at J to 8 bases, leaving 8 bases not matched to a gene. Germline assignment: CDR1 SGHRS and CDR2 YFSETQ. The CDR3 is 13 amino acids. CDR3 sequence (DNA): TGCGCCAGCAGCGAAACCAGGGGACAGGGCTACACCTTC. As protein: CASSETRGQGYTF. Full variable domain (missing parts from reference TRBV5-1 and TRBJ1-2): KAGVTQTPRYLIKTRGQQVTLSCSPISGHRSVSWYQQTPGQGLQFLFEYFSETQRNKGNFPGRFSGRQFSNSRSEMNVSTLELGDSALYLCASSETRGQGYTFGSGTRLTVV.

This clonotype was detected a few times. Sequence at one end of the junction differs from germline and may be a read error. The chain couples TRBV2 to TRBJ2-7; D ambiguous. CDR3 length equals 15 residues. Germline assignment: CDR1 SNHLY and CDR2 FYNNEI. CDR3 bases: TGTGCCAGCAGTGAAGAATGGCTCTTTTCCTACGTGCAGTACTTC. Amino acid sequence: CASSEEWLFSYVQYF.

This clonotype was seen only a few times. The chain combines TRBV4-3 with TRBJ2-5; the D is unclear. The CDR3 loop spans 13 amino acids. The ends were cut back, 0 bases at V and 3 bases at J, with 5 bases in the middle. Germline values: CDR1 LGHNA, CDR2 YSLEER. The CDR3 region is CASSQDVEETQYF. In DNA form, the CDR3 reads TGCGCCAGCAGCCAAGATGTGGAAGAGACCCAGTACTTC.

The V call is TRBV25-1, the J call TRBJ1-1; no clear D. V dropped 3 bases and J dropped 1 base, with 15 bases sitting between them. CDR1 is MGHDK and CDR2 is SYGVNS in the germline V gene. This CDR3 is 16 amino acids long. The DNA of the CDR3 is TGTGCCAGCAGTGATCCGGGAGGCCCGTCGAACACTGAAGCTTTCTTT. It encodes CASSDPGGPSNTEAFF.

This clonotype was recorded at least ten times. The V gene is TRBV3-1, the J gene TRBJ1-5; tentative D call: TRBD1 (6 bases). Trimming took off 2 bases at V and 2 bases at J, with 10 bases between the two ends. Per the germline V gene, CDR1 is LGHDT and CDR2 is YNNKEL (reference sequence). CDR3 length: 15 residues. CDR3 sequence: CASSQTQGGNQPQHF. The CDR3 DNA reads as TGTGCCAGCAGCCAAACACAGGGCGGCAATCAGCCCCAGCATTTT. Combining the CDR3 with reference TRBV3-1 and TRBJ1-5 gives the whole variable domain DTAVSQTPKYLVTQMGNDKSIKCEQNLGHDTMYWYKQDSKKFLKIMFSYNNKELIINETVPNRFSPKSPDKAHLNLHINSLELGDSAVYFCASSQTQGGNQPQHFGDGTRLSIL.

The chain couples TRBV5-1 to TRBJ2-5, with 7 positions matching TRBD2. The CDR3 is made up of 15 amino acids. V lost 1 base, J lost 4 bases, and 7 bases stayed unmatched. From germline, CDR1 is SGHRS and CDR2 YFSETQ. The CDR3 loop reads CASSLTSAHLETQYF. CDR3 nucleotides: TGCGCCAGCAGCTTGACTAGCGCTCATTTAGAGACCCAGTACTTC.

The rearrangement links TRBV7-3 to TRBJ1-5; 7 positions match TRBD1. V lost 4 bases, J lost 2 bases, and 14 bases stayed unmatched. This CDR3 spans 18 amino acids. The V gene's germline CDR1 is SGHTA and CDR2 FQGTGA. CDR3 coding DNA: TGTGCCAGCAGCTCGCTCACCAACGACAGGGTTGGCAATCAGCCCCAGCATTTT. Encoded protein: CASSSLTNDRVGNQPQHF.

This clonotype showed up many times. J is TRBJ2-6 and V is TRBV7-9, with 8 bases identical to TRBD1. The germline V gene encodes CDR1 SEHNR and CDR2 FQNEAQ (reference sequence). The CDR3 spans 16 residues. With 1 base clipped from V and 2 bases from J, the junction kept 1 base outside the gene matches. CDR3 coding DNA: TGTGCCAGCAGCTTAGTACAGGGGGCTGGGGCCAACGTCCTGACTTTC. Its translation is CASSLVQGAGANVLTF.

The chain combines TRBV15 with TRBJ2-1; unclear D gene. CDR3 length equals 14 residues. V gave up 1 base and J gave up 4 bases, with 8 bases separating them. Per the germline V gene, CDR1 is LNHNV and CDR2 is YYDKDF (reference sequence). CDR3 protein: CATSRALLYNEQFF. The CDR3 DNA is TGTGCCACCAGCAGAGCACTTTTATACAATGAGCAGTTCTTC.